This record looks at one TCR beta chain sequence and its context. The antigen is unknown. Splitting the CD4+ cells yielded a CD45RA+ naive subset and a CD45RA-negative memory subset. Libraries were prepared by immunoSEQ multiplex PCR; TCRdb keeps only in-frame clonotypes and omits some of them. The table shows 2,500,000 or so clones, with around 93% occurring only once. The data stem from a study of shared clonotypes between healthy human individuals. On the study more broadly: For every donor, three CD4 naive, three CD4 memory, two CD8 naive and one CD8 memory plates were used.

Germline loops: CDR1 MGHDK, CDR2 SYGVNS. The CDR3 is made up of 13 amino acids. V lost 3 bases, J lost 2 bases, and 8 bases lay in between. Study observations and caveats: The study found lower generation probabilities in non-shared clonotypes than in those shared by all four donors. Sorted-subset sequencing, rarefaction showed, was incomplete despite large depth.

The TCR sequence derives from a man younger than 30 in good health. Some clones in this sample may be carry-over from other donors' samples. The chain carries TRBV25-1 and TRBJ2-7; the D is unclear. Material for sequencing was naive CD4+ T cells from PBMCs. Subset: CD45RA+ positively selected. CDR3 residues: CASSDGGTYEQYF. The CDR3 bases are TGTGCCAGCAGTGACGGTGGGACCTACGAGCAGTACTTC.